Listed below are T cell receptor beta chains from one sample, sequenced in a study of CD8+ T cells in alopecia areata. Libraries were prepared by immunoSEQ multiplex PCR; TCRdb keeps only in-frame clonotypes and omits some of them. The sample consists of 130,000 or so clones, about 50% of them appearing once. Sequencing was performed on CD8+ T cells sorted from blood, taken at week 0. The receptors derive from a human donor with alopecia areata. The CDR3 runs from the conserved cysteine through the conserved F or W. D genes are given only for firm matches. Clone size appears in some rows only: once, few, many, or a class for an expanded clone.

size: NA; J: TRBJ1-6; V: TRBV9; D: NA; DNA: TGTGCCAGCAGCGTAGGCGGGGGCCGTAATTCACCCCTCCACTTT; CDR3: CASSVGGGRNSPLHF
size: few; J: TRBJ2-7; V: TRBV29-1; D: TRBD1; DNA: TGCAGCGTTGAGGACACAGGGGTCGAGCAGTACTTC; CDR3: CSVEDTGVEQYF
size: NA; J: TRBJ2-7; V: TRBV11-2; D: NA; DNA: TGTGCCGAAGGACGGGGCTACGAGCAGTACTTC; CDR3: CAEGRGYEQYF
size: NA; J: TRBJ1-6; V: TRBV6-5; D: NA; DNA: TGTGCCAGCAGTTACCCGAAGGGGGGGGAGAATTCACCCCTCCACTTT; CDR3: CASSYPKGGENSPLHF
size: NA; J: TRBJ2-7; V: TRBV30; D: NA; DNA: TGTGCCTGGAGCTGGACAGCCTACGAGCAGTACTTC; CDR3: CAWSWTAYEQYF
size: NA; J: TRBJ2-1; V: TRBV7-9; D: NA; DNA: TGTGCCAGCAGCGGAACAGACAATGAGCAGTTCTTC; CDR3: CASSGTDNEQFF
size: NA; J: TRBJ2-2; V: TRBV27; D: TRBD1; DNA: TGTGCCAGCAGTCCCAGACAGGGGGGAACCGGGGAGCTGTTTTTT; CDR3: CASSPRQGGTGELFF
size: few; J: TRBJ2-5; V: TRBV7-2; D: NA; DNA: TGTGCCAGCAGCTTAGTTGGGGGGCAGGAGACCCAGTACTTC; CDR3: CASSLVGGQETQYF
size: NA; J: TRBJ2-7; V: TRBV29-1; D: NA; DNA: TGCAGCGTTGAGGGGCAGGGAGGCTACGAGCAGTACTTC; CDR3: CSVEGQGGYEQYF
size: NA; J: TRBJ1-4; V: TRBV5-1; D: NA; DNA: TGCGCCAGCCGTGGGGAAGGCTGGGAAAAACTGTTTTTT; CDR3: CASRGEGWEKLFF
size: NA; J: TRBJ1-1; V: TRBV6-6; D: NA; DNA: TGTGCCCACGGGAGGAACACTGAAGCTTTCTTT; CDR3: CAHGRNTEAFF
size: NA; J: TRBJ2-7; V: TRBV2; D: NA; DNA: TGTGCCAGCAGTGATTATGCTTGGGGGGCGCTGAACGAGCAGTACTTC; CDR3: CASSDYAWGALNEQYF
size: NA; J: TRBJ1-6; V: TRBV7-6; D: TRBD1; DNA: TGTGCCAGCAGCGACAGGGACGGTTCACCCCTCCACTTT; CDR3: CASSDRDGSPLHF
size: NA; J: TRBJ1-6; V: TRBV25-1; D: NA; DNA: TGTGCCAGCAGTGGGGGCCCGATTTCACCCCTCCACTTT; CDR3: CASSGGPISPLHF
size: many; J: TRBJ1-2; V: TRBV5-1; D: NA; DNA: TGCGCCAGCAGCCCTACAATGAACTATGGCTACACCTTC; CDR3: CASSPTMNYGYTF
size: NA; J: TRBJ2-1; V: TRBV27; D: TRBD2; DNA: TGTGCCAGCAGTTCCTCAAGCGGGGGGGCCGTCAATGAGCAGTTCTTC; CDR3: CASSSSSGGAVNEQFF
size: once; J: TRBJ1-5; V: TRBV27; D: NA; DNA: TGTGCCAGCAGTTTACAGGGACCGGGGCCCCAGCATTTT; CDR3: CASSLQGPGPQHF
size: NA; J: TRBJ1-2; V: TRBV29-1; D: TRBD1; DNA: TGCAGCGCCTTAGACAGGGACGCTAACTATGGCTACACCTTC; CDR3: CSALDRDANYGYTF
size: NA; J: TRBJ1-2; V: TRBV7-9; D: TRBD1; DNA: TGTGCCAGCAGCCTGGGACAGGGGGGAATTCGAGGCTATGGCTACACCTTC; CDR3: CASSLGQGGIRGYGYTF
size: NA; J: TRBJ2-7; V: TRBV9; D: NA; DNA: TGTGCCAGCAGCGTAGATGGGTACGAGCAGTACTTC; CDR3: CASSVDGYEQYF